The text below deals with one TCR beta chain. Its target is unknown. The V gene lost 0 bases and the J gene lost 2 bases, with 10 bases spanning the gap. This CDR3 is 15 amino acids long. Looked up from germline, CDR1 is MNHEY and CDR2 is SVGAGI. Regions amplified from RNA transcripts were the TCR beta CDR3 regions. First-round RT-PCR with HTBI primers amplified the TCR CDR3 region. Each CDR3 protein is one row after TCRdb ran MiXCR on the multiplex PCR reads. Here the sample spans around 600,000 distinct CDR3 sequences, roughly a sixth being singletons. The source of the sample is a study of T cells in Graves' hyperthyroidism and ophthalmopathy. Findings and caveats of the study: Blood also carried most thyroid clonotypes expanded above 0.001.

This chain connects TRBV6-5 to TRBJ1-2, with D hard to call. What was sequenced was blood. The sequence was collected from a woman in her thirties or forties with Graves' ophthalmopathy. CDR3 DNA sequence: TGTGCCAGCAGTTACTCAACCACAGAAAACTATGGCTACACCTTC. Its translation: CASSYSTTENYGYTF.